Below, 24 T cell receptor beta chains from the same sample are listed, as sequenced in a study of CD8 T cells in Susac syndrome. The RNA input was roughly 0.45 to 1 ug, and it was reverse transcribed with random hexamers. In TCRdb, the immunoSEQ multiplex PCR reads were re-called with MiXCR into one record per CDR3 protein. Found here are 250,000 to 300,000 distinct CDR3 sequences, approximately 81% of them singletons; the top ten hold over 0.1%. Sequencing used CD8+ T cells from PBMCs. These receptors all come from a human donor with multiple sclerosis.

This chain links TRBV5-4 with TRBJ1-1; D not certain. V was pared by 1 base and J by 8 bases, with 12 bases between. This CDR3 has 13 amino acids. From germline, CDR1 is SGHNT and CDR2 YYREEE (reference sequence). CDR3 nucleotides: TGTGCCAGCAGCTTGATTGAAGGCCTAGAAGCTTTCTTT. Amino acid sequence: CASSLIEGLEAFF.

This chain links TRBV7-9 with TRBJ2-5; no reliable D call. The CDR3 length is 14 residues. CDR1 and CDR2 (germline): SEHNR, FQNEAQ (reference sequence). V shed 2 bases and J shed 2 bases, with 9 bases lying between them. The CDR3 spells CASSLLSVQETQYF. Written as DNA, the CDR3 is TGTGCCAGCAGCTTACTATCTGTACAAGAGACCCAGTACTTC.

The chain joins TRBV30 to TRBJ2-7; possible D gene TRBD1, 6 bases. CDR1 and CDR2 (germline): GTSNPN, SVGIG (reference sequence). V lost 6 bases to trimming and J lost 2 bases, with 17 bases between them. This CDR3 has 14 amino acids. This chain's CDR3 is CACLSRDNPYEQYF. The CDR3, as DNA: TGTGCCTGTTTATCCCGGGACAATCCCTACGAGCAGTACTTC.

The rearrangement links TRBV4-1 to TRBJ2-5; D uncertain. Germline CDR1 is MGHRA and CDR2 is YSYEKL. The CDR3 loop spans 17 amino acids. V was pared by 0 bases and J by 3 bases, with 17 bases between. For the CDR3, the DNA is TGCGCCAGCAGCCAAGATCACGCGCGAAGGAGTAAAGAGACCCAGTACTTC. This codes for CASSQDHARRSKETQYF.

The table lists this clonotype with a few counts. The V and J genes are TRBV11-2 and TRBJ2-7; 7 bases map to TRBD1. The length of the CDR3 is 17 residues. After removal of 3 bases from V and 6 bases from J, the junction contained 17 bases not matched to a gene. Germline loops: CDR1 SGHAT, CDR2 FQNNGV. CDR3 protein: CASSFSPETGILGEQYF. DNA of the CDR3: TGTGCCAGCAGCTTTAGTCCGGAGACAGGGATTTTGGGCGAGCAGTACTTC.

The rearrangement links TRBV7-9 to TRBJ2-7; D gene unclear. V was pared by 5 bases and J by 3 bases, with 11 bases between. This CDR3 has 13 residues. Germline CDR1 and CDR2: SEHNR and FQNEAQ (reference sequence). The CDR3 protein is CASSPINFYEQYF. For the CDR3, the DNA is TGTGCCAGCAGCCCCATAAATTTCTACGAGCAGTACTTC.

CDR3 DNA: TGCGCCAGCAGCTCTGGTAGCGGGAGTTACGAGCAGTACTTC. Protein product: CASSSGSGSYEQYF. J is TRBJ2-7 and V is TRBV5-1; 9 nucleotides align to TRBD2. Per germline, CDR1 SGHRS and CDR2 YFSETQ. The CDR3 has 14 residues. V gave up 3 bases and J gave up 4 bases; unmatched junction bases: 5.

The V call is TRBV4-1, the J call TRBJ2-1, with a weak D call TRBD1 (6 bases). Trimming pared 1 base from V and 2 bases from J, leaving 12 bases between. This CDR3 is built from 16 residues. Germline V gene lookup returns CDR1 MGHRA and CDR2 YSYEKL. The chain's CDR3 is CASSQGGLATYNEQFF. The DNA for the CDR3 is TGCGCCAGCAGCCAAGGGGGGCTAGCCACCTACAATGAGCAGTTCTTC.

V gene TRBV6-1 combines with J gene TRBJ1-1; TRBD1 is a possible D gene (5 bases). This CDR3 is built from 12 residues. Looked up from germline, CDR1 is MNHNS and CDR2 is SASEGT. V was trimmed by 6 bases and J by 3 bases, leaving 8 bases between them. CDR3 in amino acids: CASRRQYTEAFF. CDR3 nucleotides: TGTGCCAGCAGAAGACAGTACACTGAAGCTTTCTTT.

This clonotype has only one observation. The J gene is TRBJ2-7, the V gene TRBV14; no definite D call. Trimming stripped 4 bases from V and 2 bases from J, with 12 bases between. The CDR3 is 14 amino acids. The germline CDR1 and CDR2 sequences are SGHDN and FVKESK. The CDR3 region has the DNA TGTGCCAGCAGCCTCAGGCGGTTTCCCTACGAGCAGTACTTC. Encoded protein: CASSLRRFPYEQYF.

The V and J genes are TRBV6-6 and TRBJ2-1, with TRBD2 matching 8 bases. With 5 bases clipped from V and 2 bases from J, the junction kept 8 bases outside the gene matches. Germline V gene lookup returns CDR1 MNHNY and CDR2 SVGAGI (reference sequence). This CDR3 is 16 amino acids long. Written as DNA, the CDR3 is TGTGCCAGCAGTCCAAAAGGGCGGGGGGCCTACAATGAGCAGTTCTTC. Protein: CASSPKGRGAYNEQFF.

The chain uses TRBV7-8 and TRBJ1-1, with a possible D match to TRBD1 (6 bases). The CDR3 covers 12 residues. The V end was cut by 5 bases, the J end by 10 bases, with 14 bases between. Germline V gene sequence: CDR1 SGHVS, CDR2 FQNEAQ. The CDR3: CASSRDTRVAFF. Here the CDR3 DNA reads TGTGCCAGCAGCCGGGACACCCGAGTAGCTTTCTTT.

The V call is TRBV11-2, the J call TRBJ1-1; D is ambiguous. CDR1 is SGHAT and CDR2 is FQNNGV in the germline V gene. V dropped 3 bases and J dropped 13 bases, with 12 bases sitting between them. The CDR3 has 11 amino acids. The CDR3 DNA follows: TGTGCCAGCAGCTTCGGGGTGGATTATTTCTTT. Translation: CASSFGVDYFF. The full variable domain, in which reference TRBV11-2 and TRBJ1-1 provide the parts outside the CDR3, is EAGVAQSPRYKIIEKRQSVAFWCNPISGHATLYWYQQILGQGPKLLIQFQNNGVVDDSQLPKDRFSAERLKGVDSTLKIQPAKLEDSAVYLCASSFGVDYFFGQGTRLTVV.

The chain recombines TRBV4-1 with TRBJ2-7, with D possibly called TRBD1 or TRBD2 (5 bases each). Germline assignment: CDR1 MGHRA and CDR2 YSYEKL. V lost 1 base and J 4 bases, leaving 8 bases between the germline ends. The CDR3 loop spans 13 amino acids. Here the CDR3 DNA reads TGCGCCAGCAGCCAAGGTGGGGGATACGAGCAGTACTTC. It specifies CASSQGGGYEQYF.

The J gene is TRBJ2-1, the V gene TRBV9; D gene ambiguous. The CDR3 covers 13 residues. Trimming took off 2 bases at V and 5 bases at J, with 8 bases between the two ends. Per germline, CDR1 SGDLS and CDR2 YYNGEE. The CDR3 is CASSVGGDNEQFF. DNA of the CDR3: TGTGCCAGCAGCGTGGGTGGGGACAATGAGCAGTTCTTC. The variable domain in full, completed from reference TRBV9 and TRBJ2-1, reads DSGVTQTPKHLITATGQRVTLRCSPRSGDLSVYWYQQSLDQGLQFLIQYYNGEERAKGNILERFSAQQFPDLHSELNLSSLELGDSALYFCASSVGGDNEQFFGPGTRLTVL.

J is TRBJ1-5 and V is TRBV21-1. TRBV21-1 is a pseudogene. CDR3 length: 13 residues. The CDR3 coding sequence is TGTGCCAGCAGCCCGACGGACAATCAGCCCCAGCATTTT. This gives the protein CASSPTDNQPQHF.

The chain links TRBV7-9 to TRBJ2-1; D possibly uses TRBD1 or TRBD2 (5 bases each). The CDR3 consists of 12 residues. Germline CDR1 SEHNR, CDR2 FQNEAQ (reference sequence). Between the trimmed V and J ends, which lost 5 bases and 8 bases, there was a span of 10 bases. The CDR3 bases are TGTGCCAGCAGCACTGGGGGAGATGAGCAGTTCTTC. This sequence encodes CASSTGGDEQFF.

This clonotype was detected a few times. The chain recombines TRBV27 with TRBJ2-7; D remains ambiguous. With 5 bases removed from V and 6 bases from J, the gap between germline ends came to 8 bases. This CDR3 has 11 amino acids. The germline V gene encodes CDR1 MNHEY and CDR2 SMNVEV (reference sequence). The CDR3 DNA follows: TGTGCCAGCAGTACCGTGGGCGAGCAGTACTTC. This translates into CASSTVGEQYF.

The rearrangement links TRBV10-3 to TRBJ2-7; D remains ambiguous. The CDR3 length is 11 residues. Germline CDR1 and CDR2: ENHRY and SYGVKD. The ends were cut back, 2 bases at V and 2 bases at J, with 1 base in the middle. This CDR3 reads CAISETYEQYF. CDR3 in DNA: TGTGCCATCAGTGAGACCTACGAGCAGTACTTC.

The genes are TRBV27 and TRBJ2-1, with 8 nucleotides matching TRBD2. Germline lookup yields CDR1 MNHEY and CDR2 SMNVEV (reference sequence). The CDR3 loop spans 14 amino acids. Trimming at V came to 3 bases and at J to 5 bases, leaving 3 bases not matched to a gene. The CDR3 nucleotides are TGTGCCAGCAGTTTTACTAGCGGACACAATGAGCAGTTCTTC. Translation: CASSFTSGHNEQFF.

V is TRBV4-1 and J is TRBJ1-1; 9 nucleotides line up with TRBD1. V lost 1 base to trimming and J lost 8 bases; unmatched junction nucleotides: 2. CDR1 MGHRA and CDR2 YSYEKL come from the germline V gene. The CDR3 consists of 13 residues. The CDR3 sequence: CASSQVGTGEAFF. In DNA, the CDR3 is TGCGCCAGCAGCCAAGTCGGGACAGGGGAAGCTTTCTTT.

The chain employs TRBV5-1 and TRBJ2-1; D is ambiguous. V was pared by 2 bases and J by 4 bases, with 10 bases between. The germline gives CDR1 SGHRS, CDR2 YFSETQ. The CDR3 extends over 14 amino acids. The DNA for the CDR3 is TGCGCCAGCAGCTTCCGACCATCTTACAATGAGCAGTTCTTC. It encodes CASSFRPSYNEQFF.

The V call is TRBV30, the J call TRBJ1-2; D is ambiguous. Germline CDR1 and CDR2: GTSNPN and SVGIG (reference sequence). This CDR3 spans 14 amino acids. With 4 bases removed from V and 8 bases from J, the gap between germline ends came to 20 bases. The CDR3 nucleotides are TGTGCCTGGACCCAGAGAGGGCCATTGAGAGGCTACACCTTC. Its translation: CAWTQRGPLRGYTF.

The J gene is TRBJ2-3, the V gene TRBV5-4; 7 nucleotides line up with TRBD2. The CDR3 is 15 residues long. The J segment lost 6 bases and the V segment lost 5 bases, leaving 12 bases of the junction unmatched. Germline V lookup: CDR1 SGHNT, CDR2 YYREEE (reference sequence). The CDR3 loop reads CASRHGSGTKDTQYF. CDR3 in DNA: TGTGCCAGCAGGCATGGGAGCGGGACTAAGGATACGCAGTATTTT.